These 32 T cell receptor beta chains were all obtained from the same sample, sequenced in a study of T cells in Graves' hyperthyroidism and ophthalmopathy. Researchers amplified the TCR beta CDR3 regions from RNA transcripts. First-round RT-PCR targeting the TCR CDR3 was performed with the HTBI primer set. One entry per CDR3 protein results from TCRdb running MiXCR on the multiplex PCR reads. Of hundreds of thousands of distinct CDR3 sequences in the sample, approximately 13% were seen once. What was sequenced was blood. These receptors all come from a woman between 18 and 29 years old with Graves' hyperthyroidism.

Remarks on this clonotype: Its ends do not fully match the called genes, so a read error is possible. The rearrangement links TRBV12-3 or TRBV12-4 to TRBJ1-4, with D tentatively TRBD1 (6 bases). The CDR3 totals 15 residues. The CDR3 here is CACRGQLATNEKLFF. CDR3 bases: TGTGCCTGCAGAGGACAGCTAGCAACTAATGAAAAACTGTTCTTT.

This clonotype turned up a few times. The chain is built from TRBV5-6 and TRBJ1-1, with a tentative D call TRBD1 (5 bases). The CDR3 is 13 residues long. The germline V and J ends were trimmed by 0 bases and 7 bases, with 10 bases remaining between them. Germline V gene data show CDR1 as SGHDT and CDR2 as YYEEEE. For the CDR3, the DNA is TGTGCCAGCAGCTTGGGGGGACGGTTTGAAGCTTTCTTT. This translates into CASSLGGRFEAFF.

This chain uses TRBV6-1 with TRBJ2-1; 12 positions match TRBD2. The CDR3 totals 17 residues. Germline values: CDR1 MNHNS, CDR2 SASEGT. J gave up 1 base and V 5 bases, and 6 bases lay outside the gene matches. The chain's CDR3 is CASSLTSGRQSYNEQFF. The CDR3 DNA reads TGTGCCAGCAGTTTGACTAGCGGGAGACAATCCTACAATGAGCAGTTCTTC.

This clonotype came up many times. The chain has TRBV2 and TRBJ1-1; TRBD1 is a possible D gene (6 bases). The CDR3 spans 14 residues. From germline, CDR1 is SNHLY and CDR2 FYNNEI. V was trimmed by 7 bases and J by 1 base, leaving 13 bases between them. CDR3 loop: CASTSQGTNTEAFF. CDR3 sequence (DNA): TGTGCCAGCACCAGCCAGGGGACGAACACTGAAGCTTTCTTT.

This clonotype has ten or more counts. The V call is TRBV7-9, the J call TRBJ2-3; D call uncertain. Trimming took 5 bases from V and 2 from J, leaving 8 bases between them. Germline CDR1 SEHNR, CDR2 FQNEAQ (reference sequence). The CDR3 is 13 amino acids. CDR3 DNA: TGTGCCAGCAGCACTTACAACACAGATACGCAGTATTTT. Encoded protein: CASSTYNTDTQYF.

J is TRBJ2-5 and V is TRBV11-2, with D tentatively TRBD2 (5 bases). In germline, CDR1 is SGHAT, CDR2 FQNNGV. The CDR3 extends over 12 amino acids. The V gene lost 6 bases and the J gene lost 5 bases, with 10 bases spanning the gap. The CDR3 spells CASRKSGETQYF. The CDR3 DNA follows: TGTGCCAGCAGGAAATCGGGGGAGACCCAGTACTTC.

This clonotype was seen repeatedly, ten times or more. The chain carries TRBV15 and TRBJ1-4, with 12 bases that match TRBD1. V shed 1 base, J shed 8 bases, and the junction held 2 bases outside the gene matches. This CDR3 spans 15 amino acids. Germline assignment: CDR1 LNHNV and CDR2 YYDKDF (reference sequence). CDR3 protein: CATSRAGTGGEKLFF. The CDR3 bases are TGTGCCACCAGCAGAGCCGGGACAGGGGGCGAAAAACTGTTTTTT. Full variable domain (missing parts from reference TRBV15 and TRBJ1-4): DAMVIQNPRYQVTQFGKPVTLSCSQTLNHNVMYWYQQKSSQAPKLLFHYYDKDFNNEADTPDNFQSRRPNTSFCFLDIRSPGLGDTAMYLCATSRAGTGGEKLFFGSGTQLSVL.

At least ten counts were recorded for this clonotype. CDR3 amino acids: CATSDTSEPYEQYF. The CDR3 DNA reads TGTGCCACCAGTGACACCAGTGAACCCTACGAGCAGTACTTC. The V and J genes are TRBV24-1 and TRBJ2-7; D unclear. V dropped 4 bases and J dropped 2 bases, with 11 bases sitting between them. The CDR3 loop spans 14 amino acids. CDR1 KGHDR and CDR2 SFDVKD come from the germline V gene.

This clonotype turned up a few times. CDR3 bases: TGTGCCAGCAGGAGGGCTCCGGGACTAGCGGGGGGCCGGTTCTACAATGAGCAGTTCTTC. Its translation is CASRRAPGLAGGRFYNEQFF. The chain uses TRBV6-2 or TRBV6-3 and TRBJ2-1, with 15 positions matching TRBD2. V lost 6 bases and J lost 3; bases outside the gene matches: 15. The CDR3 extends over 20 amino acids. CDR1 and CDR2 (germline): MNHEY, SVGEGT.

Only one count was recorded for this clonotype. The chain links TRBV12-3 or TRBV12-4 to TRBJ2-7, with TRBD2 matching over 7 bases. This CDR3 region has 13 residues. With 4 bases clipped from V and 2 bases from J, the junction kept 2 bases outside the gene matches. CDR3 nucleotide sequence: TGTGCCAGCAGTTGGGGGGGAACCTACGAGCAGTACTTC. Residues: CASSWGGTYEQYF.

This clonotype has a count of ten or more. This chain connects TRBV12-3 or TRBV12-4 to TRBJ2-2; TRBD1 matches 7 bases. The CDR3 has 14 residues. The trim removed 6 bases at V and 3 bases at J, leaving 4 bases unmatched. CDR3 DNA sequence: TGTGCCAGCAGCCCGACAGGGCACACCGGGGAGCTGTTTTTT. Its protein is CASSPTGHTGELFF.

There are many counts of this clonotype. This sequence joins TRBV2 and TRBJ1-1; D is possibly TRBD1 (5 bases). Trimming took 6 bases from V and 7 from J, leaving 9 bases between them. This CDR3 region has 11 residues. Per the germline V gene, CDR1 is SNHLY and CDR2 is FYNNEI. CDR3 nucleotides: TGTGCCAGCAGACTAGGGGTTGAAGCTTTCTTT. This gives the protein CASRLGVEAFF. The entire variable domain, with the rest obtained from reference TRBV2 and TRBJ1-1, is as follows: EPEVTQTPSHQVTQMGQEVILRCVPISNHLYFYWYRQILGQKVEFLVSFYNNEISEKSEIFDDQFSVERPDGSNFTLKIRSTKLEDSAMYFCASRLGVEAFFGQGTRLTVV.

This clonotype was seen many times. CDR3 amino acids: CAISESTRANYGYTF. CDR3 nucleotides: TGTGCCATCAGTGAGTCGACCAGGGCGAACTATGGCTACACCTTC. The V gene is TRBV10-3, the J gene TRBJ1-2; D is perhaps TRBD1 (5 bases). Germline CDR1 ENHRY, CDR2 SYGVKD. The CDR3 totals 15 residues. The ends were cut back, 0 bases at V and 2 bases at J, with 10 bases in the middle.

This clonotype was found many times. The CDR3 nucleotides read TGTGCCACCAGTGATTCTCTGGCGGGACAGTATGGCTACACCTTC. Residues: CATSDSLAGQYGYTF. This chain uses TRBV24-1 with TRBJ1-2; 7 nucleotides align to TRBD1. V was pared by 2 bases and J by 5 bases, with 7 bases of the junction left unmatched. Germline CDR1 KGHDR, CDR2 SFDVKD. The CDR3 consists of 15 residues.

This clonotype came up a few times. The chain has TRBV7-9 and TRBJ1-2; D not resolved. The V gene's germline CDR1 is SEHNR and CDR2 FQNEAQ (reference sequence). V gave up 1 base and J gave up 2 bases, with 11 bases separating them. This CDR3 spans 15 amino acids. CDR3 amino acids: CASSLVVGLNYGYTF. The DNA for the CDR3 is TGTGCCAGCAGCTTAGTCGTAGGATTGAACTATGGCTACACCTTC. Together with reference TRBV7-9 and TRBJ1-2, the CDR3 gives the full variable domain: DTGVSQNPRHKITKRGQNVTFRCDPISEHNRLYWYRQTLGQGPEFLTYFQNEAQLEKSRLLSDRFSAERPKGSFSTLEIQRTEQGDSAMYLCASSLVVGLNYGYTFGSGTRLTVV.

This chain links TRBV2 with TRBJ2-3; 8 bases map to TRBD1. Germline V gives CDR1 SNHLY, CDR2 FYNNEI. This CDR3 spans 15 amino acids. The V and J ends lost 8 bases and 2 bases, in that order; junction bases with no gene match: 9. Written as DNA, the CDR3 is TGTGCCAGCTCCTCCGGGACAGGTTACACAGATACGCAGTATTTT. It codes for CASSSGTGYTDTQYF.

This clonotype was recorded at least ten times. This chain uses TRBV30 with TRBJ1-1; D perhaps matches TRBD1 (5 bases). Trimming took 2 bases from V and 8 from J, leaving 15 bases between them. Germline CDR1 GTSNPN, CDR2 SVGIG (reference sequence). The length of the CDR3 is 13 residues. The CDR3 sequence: CAWSSQDRPEAFF. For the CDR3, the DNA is TGTGCCTGGAGTTCCCAAGACAGACCGGAAGCTTTCTTT.

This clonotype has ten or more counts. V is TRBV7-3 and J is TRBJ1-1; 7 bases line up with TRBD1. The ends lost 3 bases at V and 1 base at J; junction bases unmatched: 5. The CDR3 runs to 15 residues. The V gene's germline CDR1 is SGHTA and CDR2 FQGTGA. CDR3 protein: CASSLGTVGNTEAFF. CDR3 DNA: TGTGCCAGCAGCTTGGGGACAGTGGGGAACACTGAAGCTTTCTTT.

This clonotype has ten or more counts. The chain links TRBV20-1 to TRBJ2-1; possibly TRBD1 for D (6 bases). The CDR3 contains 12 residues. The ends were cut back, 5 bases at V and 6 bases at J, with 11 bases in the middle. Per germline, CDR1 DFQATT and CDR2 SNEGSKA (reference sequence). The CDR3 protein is CSARRDTNEQFF. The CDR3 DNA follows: TGCAGTGCTCGCCGGGACACCAATGAGCAGTTCTTC.

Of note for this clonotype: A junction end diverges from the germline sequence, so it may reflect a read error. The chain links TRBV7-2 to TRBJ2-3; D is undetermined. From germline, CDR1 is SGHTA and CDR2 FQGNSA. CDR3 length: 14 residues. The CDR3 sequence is CANSQDLVADTQYF. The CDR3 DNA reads TGTGCCAACAGCCAAGACCTCGTAGCAGATACGCAGTATTTT.

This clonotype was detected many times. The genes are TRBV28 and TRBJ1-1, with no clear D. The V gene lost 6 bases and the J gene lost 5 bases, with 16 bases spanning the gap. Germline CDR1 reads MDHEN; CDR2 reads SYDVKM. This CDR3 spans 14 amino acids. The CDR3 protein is CASRPQAAGTEAFF. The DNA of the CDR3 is TGTGCCAGCAGGCCCCAGGCGGCTGGGACTGAAGCTTTCTTT.

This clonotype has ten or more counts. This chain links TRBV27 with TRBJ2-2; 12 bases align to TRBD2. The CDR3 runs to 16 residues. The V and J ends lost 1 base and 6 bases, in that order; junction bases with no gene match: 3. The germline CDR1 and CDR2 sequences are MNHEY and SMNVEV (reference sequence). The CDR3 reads CASSLLASGRAGELFF. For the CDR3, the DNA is TGTGCCAGCAGTTTATTGGCTAGCGGGAGGGCCGGGGAGCTGTTTTTT.

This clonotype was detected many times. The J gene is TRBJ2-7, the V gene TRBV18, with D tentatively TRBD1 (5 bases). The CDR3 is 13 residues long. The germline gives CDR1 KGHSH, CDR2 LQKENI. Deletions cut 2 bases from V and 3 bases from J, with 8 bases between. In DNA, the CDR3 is TGTGCCAGCTCACCAGGGGCAGGCTACGAGCAGTACTTC. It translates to CASSPGAGYEQYF. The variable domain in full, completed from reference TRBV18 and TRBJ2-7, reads NAGVMQNPRHLVRRRGQEARLRCSPMKGHSHVYWYRQLPEEGLKFMVYLQKENIIDESGMPKERFSAEFPKEGPSILRIQQVVRGDSAAYFCASSPGAGYEQYFGPGTRLTVT.

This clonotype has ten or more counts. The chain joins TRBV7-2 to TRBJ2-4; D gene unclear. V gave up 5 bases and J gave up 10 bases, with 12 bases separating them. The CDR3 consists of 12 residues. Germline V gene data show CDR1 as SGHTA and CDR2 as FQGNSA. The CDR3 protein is CASSEYQDIQYF. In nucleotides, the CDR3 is TGTGCCAGCAGCGAATACCAGGATATTCAGTACTTC.

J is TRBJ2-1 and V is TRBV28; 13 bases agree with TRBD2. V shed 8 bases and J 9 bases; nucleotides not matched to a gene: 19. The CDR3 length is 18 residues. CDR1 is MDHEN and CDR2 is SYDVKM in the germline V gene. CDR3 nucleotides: TGTGCCAGCTGTAGGACTAGCGGGGGAGGCGCCCGAGGGGGTGAGCAGTTCTTC. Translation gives CASCRTSGGGARGGEQFF.

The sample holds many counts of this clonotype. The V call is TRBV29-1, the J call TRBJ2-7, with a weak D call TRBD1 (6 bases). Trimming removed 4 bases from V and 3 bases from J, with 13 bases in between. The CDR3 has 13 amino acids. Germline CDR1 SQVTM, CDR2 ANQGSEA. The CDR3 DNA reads TGCAGCGTTGGGACAGTTGGCCGCTACGAGCAGTACTTC. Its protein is CSVGTVGRYEQYF.

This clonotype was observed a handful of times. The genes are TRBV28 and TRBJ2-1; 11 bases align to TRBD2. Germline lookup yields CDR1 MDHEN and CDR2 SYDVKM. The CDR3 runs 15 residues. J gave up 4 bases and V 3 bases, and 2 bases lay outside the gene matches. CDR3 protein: CASSLTSGIYNEQFF. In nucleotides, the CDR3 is TGTGCCAGCAGTTTGACTAGCGGGATATACAATGAGCAGTTCTTC.

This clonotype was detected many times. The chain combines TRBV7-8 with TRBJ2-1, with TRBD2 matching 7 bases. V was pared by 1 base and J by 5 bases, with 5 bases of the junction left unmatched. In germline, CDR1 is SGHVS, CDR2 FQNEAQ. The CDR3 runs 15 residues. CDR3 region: CASSLEGGRNNEQFF. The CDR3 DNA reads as TGTGCCAGCAGCTTAGAGGGCGGGAGAAACAATGAGCAGTTCTTC.

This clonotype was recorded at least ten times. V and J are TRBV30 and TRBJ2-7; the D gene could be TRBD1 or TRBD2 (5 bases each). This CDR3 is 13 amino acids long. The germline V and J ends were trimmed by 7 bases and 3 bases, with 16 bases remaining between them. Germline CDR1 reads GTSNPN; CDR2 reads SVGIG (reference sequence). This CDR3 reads CAYSTGRHYEQYF. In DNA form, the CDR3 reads TGTGCCTACTCAACGGGACGCCACTACGAGCAGTACTTC. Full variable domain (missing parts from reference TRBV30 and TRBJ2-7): SQTIHQWPATLVQPVGSPLSLECTVEGTSNPNLYWYRQAAGRGLQLLFYSVGIGQISSEVPQNLSASRPQDRQFILSSKKLLLSDSGFYLCAYSTGRHYEQYFGPGTRLTVT.

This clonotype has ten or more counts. The CDR3 spells CSARDSDQPQHF. CDR3 DNA sequence: TGCAGTGCCAGGGACAGCGATCAGCCCCAGCATTTT. The chain couples TRBV20-1 to TRBJ1-5; 7 bases match TRBD1. CDR1 DFQATT and CDR2 SNEGSKA come from the germline V gene (reference sequence). The CDR3 sequence is 12 residues long. Germline trimming cut 6 bases from V and 5 bases from J; bases unmatched to any gene: 4.

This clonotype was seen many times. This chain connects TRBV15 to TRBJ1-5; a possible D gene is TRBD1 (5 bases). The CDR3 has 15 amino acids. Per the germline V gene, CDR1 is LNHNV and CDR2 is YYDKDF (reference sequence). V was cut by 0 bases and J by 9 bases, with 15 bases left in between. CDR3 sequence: CATSRDGRGVRPQHF. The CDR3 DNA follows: TGTGCCACCAGCAGAGATGGGAGAGGGGTCAGGCCCCAGCATTTT.

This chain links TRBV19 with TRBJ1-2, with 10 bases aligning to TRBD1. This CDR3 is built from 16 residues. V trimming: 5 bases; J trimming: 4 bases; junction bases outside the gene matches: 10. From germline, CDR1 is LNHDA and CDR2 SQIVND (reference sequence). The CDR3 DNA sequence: TGTGCCAGTAGTCGCGTGGCGGGACAGGGGATCTATGGCTACACCTTC. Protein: CASSRVAGQGIYGYTF.